The 27 T cell receptor beta chains below come from one sample, sequenced in a study of PD-L1 blockade in urothelial cancer. Produced via immunoSEQ multiplex PCR; TCRdb's table is partial and in-frame only. The sample carries about 51,000 clones, 88% recorded once. Time point denoted: peripheral blood 6 weeks after treatment start. Sequences were derived from PBMCs, sampled around atezolizumab (anti-PD-L1) treatment. Source of these receptors: a man between 60 and 70 years old with urothelial cancer.

There are a few counts of this clone. CDR3 region: CASSQANRGDGYTF. The CDR3 DNA sequence: TGTGCCAGCAGCCAAGCAAACAGGGGTGATGGCTACACCTTC. This sequence joins TRBV14 and TRBJ1-2, with 7 bases fitting TRBD1. There are 14 residues in the CDR3. The germline V gene encodes CDR1 SGHDN and CDR2 FVKESK. After removal of 1 base from V and 6 bases from J, the junction contained 5 bases not matched to a gene.

The CDR3 loop reads CASGRDTIAKNIQYF. The CDR3 region has the DNA TGTGCTAGTGGTCGGGACACCATAGCCAAAAACATTCAGTACTTC. The genes are TRBV12-5 and TRBJ2-4; the D gene is possibly TRBD1 (6 bases). The germline gives CDR1 LGHNT, CDR2 FRNRAP. With 5 bases removed from V and 0 bases from J, the gap between germline ends came to 11 bases. The CDR3 sequence is 15 residues long.

The chain joins TRBV7-2 to TRBJ1-1, with 8 nucleotides matching TRBD1. This CDR3 has 15 residues. V was pared by 5 bases and J by 0 bases, with 5 bases of the junction left unmatched. Germline V gene sequence: CDR1 SGHTA, CDR2 FQGNSA. The CDR3 spells CASSPQTGVNTEAFF. Here the CDR3 DNA reads TGTGCCAGCAGCCCACAGACAGGGGTGAACACTGAAGCTTTCTTT.

This sequence joins TRBV5-6 and TRBJ2-3, with D perhaps matching TRBD1 (5 bases). Germline CDR1 is SGHDT and CDR2 is YYEEEE. The CDR3 extends over 16 amino acids. Trimming took off 0 bases at V and 4 bases at J, with 15 bases between the two ends. The DNA for the CDR3 is TGTGCCAGCAGCTTGGAGGGGCCAGGCCAAGCAGATACGCAGTATTTT. Its translation is CASSLEGPGQADTQYF.

The V call is TRBV14, the J call TRBJ1-4, with D perhaps matching TRBD1 (6 bases). The CDR3 sequence is 17 residues long. Germline V gives CDR1 SGHDN, CDR2 FVKESK. Trimming stripped 0 bases from V and 3 bases from J, with 14 bases between. The CDR3 DNA is TGTGCCAGCAGCCAAGAGGCTGGTAGGACAGCTAATGAAAAACTGTTTTTT. Protein product: CASSQEAGRTANEKLFF.

The V call is TRBV18, the J call TRBJ1-1; D is possibly TRBD1 (5 bases). CDR3 length: 18 amino acids. Germline CDR1 is KGHSH and CDR2 is LQKENI. V dropped 3 bases and J dropped 3 bases, with 23 bases sitting between them. This chain's CDR3 is CASSPQGSVGRQYTEAFF. CDR3 DNA: TGTGCCAGCTCACCCCAGGGATCTGTGGGAAGACAGTACACTGAAGCTTTCTTT. Drawing the rest from reference TRBV18 and TRBJ1-1, the complete variable domain is NAGVMQNPRHLVRRRGQEARLRCSPMKGHSHVYWYRQLPEEGLKFMVYLQKENIIDESGMPKERFSAEFPKEGPSILRIQQVVRGDSAAYFCASSPQGSVGRQYTEAFFGQGTRLTVV.

This chain links TRBV10-3 with TRBJ2-1; TRBD2 matches 11 bases. The CDR3 spans 17 residues. V lost 6 bases and J lost 1; bases outside the gene matches: 8. Germline V lookup: CDR1 ENHRY, CDR2 SYGVKD. CDR3 loop: CAISKLAGVGSYNEQFF. CDR3 sequence (DNA): TGTGCCATCAGCAAACTAGCGGGAGTAGGATCCTACAATGAGCAGTTCTTC.

The V call is TRBV2, the J call TRBJ1-2, with 7 bases matching TRBD1. Per germline, CDR1 SNHLY and CDR2 FYNNEI. V trimming: 6 bases; J trimming: 2 bases; junction bases outside the gene matches: 6. The CDR3 runs 14 residues. The CDR3 protein is CASRPGQRNYGYTF. Here the CDR3 DNA reads TGTGCCAGCAGACCGGGACAGCGGAACTATGGCTACACCTTC.

The chain carries TRBV11-2 and TRBJ1-5, with 8 bases fitting TRBD1. The CDR3 consists of 16 residues. J was trimmed by 1 base and V by 4 bases; bases with no gene match: 6. Looked up from germline, CDR1 is SGHAT and CDR2 is FQNNGV. CDR3 nucleotide sequence: TGTGCCAGCAGCTCTCTCCAGGGGGCCAGCAATCAGCCCCAGCATTTT. As protein: CASSSLQGASNQPQHF.

The V and J genes are TRBV10-1 and TRBJ2-7, with 11 positions matching TRBD2. CDR1 and CDR2 (germline): WNHNN, SYGVQD (reference sequence). There are 14 residues in the CDR3. Trimming took 5 bases from V and 3 from J; bases not matched to a gene: 3. CDR3 DNA sequence: TGCGCCAGCAGTACCGGGACTAGCGGCTACGAGCAGTACTTC. Translating gives CASSTGTSGYEQYF.

The V and J genes are TRBV6-4 and TRBJ1-5; D perhaps matches TRBD1 (5 bases). This CDR3 has 15 residues. The germline V gene has CDR1 MRHNA and CDR2 SNTAGT. V lost 3 bases and J 3 bases, leaving 12 bases between the germline ends. This CDR3 is CASSDQAGSNQPQHF. CDR3 in DNA: TGTGCCAGCAGTGATCAGGCAGGGTCCAATCAGCCCCAGCATTTT.

This chain connects TRBV30 to TRBJ2-2, with unresolved D. This CDR3 region has 13 residues. V was cut by 4 bases and J by 6 bases, with 12 bases left in between. Germline values: CDR1 GTSNPN, CDR2 SVGIG (reference sequence). CDR3 amino acids: CAWNRQPAGELFF. CDR3 in DNA: TGTGCCTGGAACCGACAACCCGCCGGGGAGCTGTTTTTT.

The chain employs TRBV4-2 and TRBJ2-3; no clear D gene. The germline V gene has CDR1 LGHNA and CDR2 YNFKEQ. Trimming shortened V by 1 base and J by 4 bases, and 15 bases separated the two germline ends. The CDR3 is 16 residues long. The CDR3 nucleotides are TGTGCCAGCAGCCAAGCCTTGTCTAGTGAGCCAGATACGCAGTATTTT. Translation gives CASSQALSSEPDTQYF.

This clone has a handful of counts. The chain links TRBV28 to TRBJ2-3; maybe TRBD2 (6 bases). Germline V gives CDR1 MDHEN, CDR2 SYDVKM. CDR3 length equals 17 residues. The V gene lost 5 bases and the J gene lost 0 bases, with 18 bases spanning the gap. The CDR3 loop reads CASSPHTRLVSTDTQYF. The CDR3 region has the DNA TGTGCCAGCAGTCCGCACACCAGACTAGTGAGCACAGATACGCAGTATTTT. The whole variable domain, remainder taken from reference TRBV28 and TRBJ2-3, is DVKVTQSSRYLVKRTGEKVFLECVQDMDHENMFWYRQDPGLGLRLIYFSYDVKMKEKGDIPEGYSVSREKKERFSLILESASTNQTSMYLCASSPHTRLVSTDTQYFGPGTRLTVL.

This clone showed up just once. This chain connects TRBV7-2 to TRBJ2-7, with unresolved D. Germline values: CDR1 SGHTA, CDR2 FQGNSA. This CDR3 contains 13 residues. Trimming took 1 base from V and 3 from J, leaving 7 bases between them. The CDR3 DNA reads as TGTGCCAGCAGCTTAGGGCAGAACTACGAGCAGTACTTC. Amino acid sequence: CASSLGQNYEQYF.

V gene TRBV30 combines with J gene TRBJ1-4; D ambiguous. Germline V gene data show CDR1 as GTSNPN and CDR2 as SVGIG (reference sequence). The CDR3 runs to 12 residues. V was trimmed by 7 bases and J by 10 bases, leaving 16 bases between them. Here the CDR3 reads CAFSGISIKLFF. The CDR3 bases are TGTGCCTTTTCGGGGATTAGTATAAAACTGTTTTTT.

Note on this clone: This sample also contains other DNA sequences that code for the same CDR3. The chain combines TRBV18 with TRBJ2-7; no clear D gene. CDR1 KGHSH and CDR2 LQKENI come from the germline V gene. Trimming removed 3 bases at V and 0 bases at J, with 3 bases between. The CDR3 runs to 12 residues. This CDR3 is CASSPSSYEQYF. As DNA, the CDR3 is TGTGCCAGCTCACCCTCCTCCTACGAGCAGTACTTC.

The genes are TRBV9 and TRBJ2-1, with TRBD1 matching over 7 bases. Trimming removed 3 bases from V and 6 bases from J; junction bases left unmatched: 6. CDR1 SGDLS and CDR2 YYNGEE come from the germline V gene. The CDR3 runs 14 residues. CDR3 sequence reads: CASSGGDRVNEQFF. The CDR3 bases are TGTGCCAGCAGCGGCGGAGACAGGGTCAATGAGCAGTTCTTC.

The chain recombines TRBV30 with TRBJ1-2; no reliable D call. V lost 3 bases to trimming and J lost 1 base, with 15 bases between them. Germline V gene sequence: CDR1 GTSNPN, CDR2 SVGIG (reference sequence). The CDR3 is 15 residues long. The CDR3 spells CAWSLTVLFNYGYTF. The CDR3 DNA reads as TGTGCCTGGAGCCTCACAGTACTCTTTAACTATGGCTACACCTTC.

The CDR3 DNA reads as TGCAGCGTTGAAGGCAGGGTGGATGGCTACACCTTC. It translates to CSVEGRVDGYTF. This chain connects TRBV29-1 to TRBJ1-2, with D tentatively TRBD1 (5 bases). The V end was cut by 1 base, the J end by 6 bases, with 9 bases between. The CDR3 spans 12 residues. Germline V gene data show CDR1 as SQVTM and CDR2 as ANQGSEA.

The chain employs TRBV9 and TRBJ1-1; D perhaps matches TRBD1 (6 bases). Germline lookup yields CDR1 SGDLS and CDR2 YYNGEE. The CDR3 loop spans 14 amino acids. The V gene lost 4 bases and the J gene lost 0 bases, with 10 bases spanning the gap. CDR3 sequence reads: CASSRQALNTEAFF. CDR3 in DNA: TGTGCCAGCAGCAGACAGGCGTTGAACACTGAAGCTTTCTTT.

The gene calls are TRBV7-9 and TRBJ1-1, with a possible D match to TRBD1 (5 bases). The germline V gene encodes CDR1 SEHNR and CDR2 FQNEAQ (reference sequence). V lost 5 bases to trimming and J lost 4 bases, with 11 bases between them. The CDR3 is made up of 13 amino acids. In DNA, the CDR3 is TGTGCCAGCAGCCCGACAGAAGCCACTGAAGCTTTCTTT. Protein product: CASSPTEATEAFF. Using reference TRBV7-9 and TRBJ1-1 for the parts outside the CDR3, the full variable domain is DTGVSQNPRHKITKRGQNVTFRCDPISEHNRLYWYRQTLGQGPEFLTYFQNEAQLEKSRLLSDRFSAERPKGSFSTLEIQRTEQGDSAMYLCASSPTEATEAFFGQGTRLTVV.

V usage is TRBV6-1 and J usage is TRBJ2-2; D is perhaps TRBD2 (5 bases). The CDR3 is made up of 15 amino acids. Germline-derived CDR1 and CDR2 are MNHNS and SASEGT. The V end was cut by 8 bases, the J end by 2 bases, with 15 bases between. The CDR3 here is CASVEVRGNTGELFF. The CDR3, as DNA: TGTGCCAGCGTAGAGGTCCGGGGTAACACCGGGGAGCTGTTTTTT.

The rearrangement uses TRBV4-2 and TRBJ1-5, with TRBD1 matching 8 bases. The CDR3 has 17 residues. Per the germline V gene, CDR1 is LGHNA and CDR2 is YNFKEQ. J lost 0 bases, V lost 4 bases, and 8 bases had no gene match. The DNA for the CDR3 is TGTGCCAGCAGCCCAACCGCTGACAGGGGTAGCAATCAGCCCCAGCATTTT. It specifies CASSPTADRGSNQPQHF.

The chain joins TRBV5-1 to TRBJ2-6; no clear D gene. The germline gives CDR1 SGHRS, CDR2 YFSETQ. Between the trimmed V and J ends, which lost 3 bases and 2 bases, there was a span of 6 bases. This CDR3 has 14 residues. CDR3 nucleotide sequence: TGCGCCAGCAGCTGGTCGGCTGGGGCCAACGTCCTGACTTTC. Residues: CASSWSAGANVLTF.

The V gene is TRBV6-1, the J gene TRBJ2-5, with TRBD1 matching over 9 bases. This CDR3 is built from 15 residues. Unmatched junction bases numbered 8, after V lost 5 bases and J lost 4 bases. CDR1 and CDR2 (germline): MNHNS, SASEGT. DNA for the CDR3: TGTGCCAGCAGTTCACAACCGGGACAGGGAGAGACCCAGTACTTC. Protein product: CASSSQPGQGETQYF.

The chain has TRBV6-1 and TRBJ2-3; 12 bases are shared with TRBD2. The V and J ends lost 0 bases and 13 bases, in that order; junction bases with no gene match: 11. CDR3 length equals 16 residues. Germline V lookup: CDR1 MNHNS, CDR2 SASEGT. The DNA for the CDR3 is TGTGCCAGCAGTGAAGCGAGGGCTAGCGGGGGGGCTCGGGAGTATTTT. It codes for CASSEARASGGAREYF.